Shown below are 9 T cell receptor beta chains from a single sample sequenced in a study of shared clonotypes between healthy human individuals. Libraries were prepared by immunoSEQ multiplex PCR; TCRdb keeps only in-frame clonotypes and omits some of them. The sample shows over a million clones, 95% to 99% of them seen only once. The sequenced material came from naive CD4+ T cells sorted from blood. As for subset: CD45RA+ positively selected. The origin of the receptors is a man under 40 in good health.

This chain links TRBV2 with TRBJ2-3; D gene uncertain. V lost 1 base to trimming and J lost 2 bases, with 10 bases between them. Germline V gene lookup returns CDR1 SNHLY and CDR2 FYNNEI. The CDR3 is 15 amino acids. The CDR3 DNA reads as TGTGCCAGCAGTGAAGGGGGTTTGGACACAGATACGCAGTATTTT. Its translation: CASSEGGLDTDTQYF. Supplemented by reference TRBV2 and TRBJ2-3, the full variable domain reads EPEVTQTPSHQVTQMGQEVILRCVPISNHLYFYWYRQILGQKVEFLVSFYNNEISEKSEIFDDQFSVERPDGSNFTLKIRSTKLEDSAMYFCASSEGGLDTDTQYFGPGTRLTVL.

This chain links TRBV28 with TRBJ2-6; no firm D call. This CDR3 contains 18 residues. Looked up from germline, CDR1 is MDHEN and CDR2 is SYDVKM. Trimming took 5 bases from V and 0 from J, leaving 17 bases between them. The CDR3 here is CASSAFRIGDSGANVLTF. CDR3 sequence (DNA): TGTGCCAGCAGTGCCTTCCGGATAGGTGACTCTGGGGCCAACGTCCTGACTTTC.

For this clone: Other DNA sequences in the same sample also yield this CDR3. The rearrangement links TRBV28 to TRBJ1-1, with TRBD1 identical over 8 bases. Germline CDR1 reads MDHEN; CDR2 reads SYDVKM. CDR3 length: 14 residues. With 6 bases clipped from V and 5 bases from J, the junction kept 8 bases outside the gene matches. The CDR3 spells CASSPGTGPTEAFF. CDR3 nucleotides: TGTGCCAGCAGCCCCGGGACAGGTCCTACTGAAGCTTTCTTT.

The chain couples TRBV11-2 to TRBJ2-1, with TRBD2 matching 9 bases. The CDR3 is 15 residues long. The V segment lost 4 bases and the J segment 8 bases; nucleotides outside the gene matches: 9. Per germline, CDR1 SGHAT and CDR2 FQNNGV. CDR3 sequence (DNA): TGTGCCAGCAGCTCCCTTAGCGGGAGTGTCTATGAGCAGTTCTTC. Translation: CASSSLSGSVYEQFF.

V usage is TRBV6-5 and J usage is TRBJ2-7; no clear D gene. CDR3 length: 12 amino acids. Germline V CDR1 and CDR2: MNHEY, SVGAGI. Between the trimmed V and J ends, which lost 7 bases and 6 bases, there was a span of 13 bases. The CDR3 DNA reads TGTGCCAGCACAGCAGCCCTCGGCGAGCAGTACTTC. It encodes CASTAALGEQYF.

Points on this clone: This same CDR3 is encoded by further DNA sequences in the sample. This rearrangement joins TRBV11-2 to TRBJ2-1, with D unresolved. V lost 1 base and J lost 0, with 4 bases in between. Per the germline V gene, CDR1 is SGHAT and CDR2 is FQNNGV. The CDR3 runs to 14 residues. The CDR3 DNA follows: TGTGCCAGCAGCTTAGGTAGCTCCTACAATGAGCAGTTCTTC. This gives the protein CASSLGSSYNEQFF.

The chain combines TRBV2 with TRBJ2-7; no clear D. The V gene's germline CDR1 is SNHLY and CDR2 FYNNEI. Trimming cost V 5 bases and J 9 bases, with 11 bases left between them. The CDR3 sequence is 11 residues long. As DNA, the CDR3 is TGTGCCAGCAGTCTCGACCTACTGCAGTACTTC. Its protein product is CASSLDLLQYF.

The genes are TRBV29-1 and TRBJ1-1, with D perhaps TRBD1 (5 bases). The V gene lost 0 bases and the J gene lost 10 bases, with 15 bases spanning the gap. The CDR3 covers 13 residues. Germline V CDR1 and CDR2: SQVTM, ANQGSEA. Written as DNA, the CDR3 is TGCAGCGTTGAAGAGTCCCCCTGGGACGGAGCTTTCTTT. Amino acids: CSVEESPWDGAFF.

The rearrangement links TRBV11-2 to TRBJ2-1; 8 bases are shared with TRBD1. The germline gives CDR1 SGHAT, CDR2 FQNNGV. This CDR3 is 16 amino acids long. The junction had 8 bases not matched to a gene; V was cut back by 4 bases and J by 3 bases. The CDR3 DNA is TGTGCCAGCAGCTCGATCAGGGGGCCTGACTACAATGAGCAGTTCTTC. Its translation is CASSSIRGPDYNEQFF.